This T cell receptor beta chain originates from a study of blood T cells in healthy people across ages. PCR was performed a second time for about 7 to 11 cycles using a sample-barcoded 5' primer and a J-beta primer mix. Researchers report that a template-switch adaptor with 12 random nucleotides tagged each cDNA molecule. TCRdb independently ran MiXCR on the 5' RACE reads; one entry per CDR3 protein. The repertoire includes 1.2 million to 1.5 million distinct CDR3 sequences, approximately 59% of them detected once, and 6.7% sits in the top ten. The study isolated at least 7 million PBMCs from each sample. Turning to this clonotype: Its antigen is not identified.

The study, taken as a whole, reports: Older age coincided with a roughly linear decline in TCR beta diversity per million T cells.

The specimen was blood. The sequence came from a man younger than 35 in good health.

The CDR3 spells CASRRRSGASTDTQYF. DNA of the CDR3: TGTGCCAGCAGACGTCGTAGCGGGGCGAGCACAGATACGCAGTATTTT. This rearrangement joins TRBV7-2 to TRBJ2-3; 8 bases align to TRBD2. Germline V gene data show CDR1 as SGHTA and CDR2 as FQGNSA. Unmatched junction bases numbered 8, after V lost 6 bases and J lost 0 bases. This CDR3 comprises 16 residues.